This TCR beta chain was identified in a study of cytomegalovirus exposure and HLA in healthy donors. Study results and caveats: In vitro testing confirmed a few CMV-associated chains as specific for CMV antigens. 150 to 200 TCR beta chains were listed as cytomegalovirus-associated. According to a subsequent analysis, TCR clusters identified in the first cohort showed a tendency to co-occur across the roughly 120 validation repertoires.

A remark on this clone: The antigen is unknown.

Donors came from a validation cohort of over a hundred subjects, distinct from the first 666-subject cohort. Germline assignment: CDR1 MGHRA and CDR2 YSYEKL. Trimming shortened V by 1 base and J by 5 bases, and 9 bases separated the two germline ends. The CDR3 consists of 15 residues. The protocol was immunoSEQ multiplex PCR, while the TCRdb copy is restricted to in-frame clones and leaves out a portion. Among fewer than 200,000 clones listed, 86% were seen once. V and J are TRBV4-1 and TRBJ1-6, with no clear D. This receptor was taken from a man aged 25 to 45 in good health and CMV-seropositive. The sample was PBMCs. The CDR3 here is CASSQGHRDNSPLHF. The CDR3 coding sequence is TGCGCCAGCAGCCAAGGGCACCGGGATAATTCACCCCTCCACTTT.